Listed below are T cell receptor beta chains from one sample, sequenced in a study of CD8 T cells in Susac syndrome. Each CDR3 protein gets one entry after TCRdb re-called the immunoSEQ multiplex PCR reads with MiXCR. There are approximately 140,000 distinct CDR3 sequences in the sample; around 94% occur only once, and over 0.25% lies in the top ten. Sample: CD8+ T cells from PBMCs. These receptor sequences come from a human donor in good health. Both conserved end residues are part of each CDR3. A D gene is named only where the DNA matches it firmly. A clone size is listed for some rows: how often the clone was seen (once, few, many), or a class if it is expanded.

once NA TRBJ1-3 TRBV28 TGTGCCAGCAGTTTTCGGCAGGGAGACACCATATATTTT CASSFRQGDTIYF
NA NA TRBJ2-7 TRBV4-1 TGCGCCAGCAGCCAAGCCGCCGACTCAACCTACGAGCAGTACTTC CASSQAADSTYEQYF
NA NA TRBJ2-7 TRBV14 TGTGCCAGCCCCCATTCTACGAGGGAGCAGTACTTC CASPHSTREQYF
NA NA TRBJ2-7 TRBV30 TGTGCCTGGAGCCTAGTCGCCTACGAGCAGTACTTC CAWSLVAYEQYF
once NA TRBJ1-3 TRBV7-2 TGTGCCAGCAGCCCGGTCGGGTACTCTGGAAACACCATATATTTT CASSPVGYSGNTIYF
NA NA TRBJ2-7 TRBV25-1 TGTGCCAGCAGTGTGGCAGTTTACGAGCAGTACTTC CASSVAVYEQYF
NA TRBD1 TRBJ2-3 TRBV20-1 TGCAGTGCCCTGACAGGGAACACAGATACGCAGTATTTT CSALTGNTDTQYF
once NA TRBJ2-5 TRBV27 TGTGCCAGCGAGGGGACTTTCGGGACCCAGTACTTC CASEGTFGTQYF
NA NA TRBJ1-5 TRBV4-3 TGCGCCAGCAGCCATTACAGAGATCGGAATCAGCCCCAGCATTTT CASSHYRDRNQPQHF
NA NA TRBJ1-2 TRBV7-9 TGTGCCAGCAGCTTCTCGGGGGACTCCTATGGCTACACCTTC CASSFSGDSYGYTF
NA TRBD1 TRBJ2-5 TRBV24-1 TGTGCCACCCCCCCGGACAGGGGGCGGGAGACCCAGTACTTC CATPPDRGRETQYF
NA NA TRBJ2-5 TRBV7-3 TGTGCCAGCAGCCCCGGACTAACAATCCAAGAGACCCAGTACTTC CASSPGLTIQETQYF
NA NA TRBJ2-7 TRBV20-1 TGCAGTGCGGCGGGACTCTCCTCCTACGAGCAGTACTTC CSAAGLSSYEQYF
NA NA TRBJ1-2 TRBV30 TGTGCCTGGACGGGGAGCCAACGGGGCTACACCTTC CAWTGSQRGYTF
NA NA TRBJ2-7 TRBV6-2/TRBV6-3 TGTGCCAGCACCTACGGTGGGGCCGAGCAGTACTTC CASTYGGAEQYF
NA TRBD1 TRBJ1-1 TRBV6-5 TGTGCCAGCAGTTACACACGACAGGGGACGGACACTGAAGCTTTCTTT CASSYTRQGTDTEAFF
NA NA TRBJ2-1 TRBV7-2 TGTGCCAGCAGCCGTTACTCACTTGAGCAGTTCTTC CASSRYSLEQFF
NA NA TRBJ1-2 TRBV3-1 TGTGCCAGCAGCCACACACTCACAGGGCGGGATGGCTACACCTTC CASSHTLTGRDGYTF
once NA TRBJ2-5 TRBV7-9 TGTGCCAGCAGAGGGGTATTTCAAGAGACCCAGTACTTC CASRGVFQETQYF
NA NA TRBJ1-5 TRBV21-1 TGTGCCAGACTACGGGACAGGGATCAGCCCCAGCATTTT CARLRDRDQPQHF
NA NA TRBJ2-7 TRBV6-2/TRBV6-3 TGTGCCAGCGGACCCGACACCTCCTACGAGCAGTACTTC CASGPDTSYEQYF
NA NA TRBJ1-1 TRBV29-1 TGCAGCGTTGATGGCACTGAAGCTTTCTTT CSVDGTEAFF
NA TRBD2 TRBJ2-6 TRBV6-2/TRBV6-3 TGTGCCAGCAGTTACTCGAAATCTGGCGGGAGGACTTTC CASSYSKSGGRTF
few NA TRBJ2-3 TRBV19 TGTGCCAGTAGTATCATGCGTCTAGGTGCCGATACGCAGTATTTT CASSIMRLGADTQYF
NA NA TRBJ2-7 TRBV20-1 TGCAGTGCTAGAGATCCCATCTCTACCGAGCAGTACTTC CSARDPISTEQYF
NA NA TRBJ2-5 TRBV4-3 TGCGCCAGCAGCCAAGAGAATGGGGGGCAGACCCAGTACTTC CASSQENGGQTQYF
once NA TRBJ2-3 TRBV28 TGTGCCAGCAACCGCCAAGGCACAGATACGCAGTATTTT CASNRQGTDTQYF
NA TRBD1 TRBJ2-7 TRBV27 TGTGCCAGCAGTGGGACAGCCTCCTACGAGCAGTACTTC CASSGTASYEQYF
NA NA TRBJ2-1 TRBV2 TGTGCCAGCAGTAGGTACTCCCTCTACAATGAGCAGTTCTTC CASSRYSLYNEQFF